These T cell receptor beta chains were read from a single sample in a study of early T cells in non-severe SARS-CoV-2 infection. MiXCR, run by TCRdb on the 5' RACE reads, gives a single entry per CDR3 protein. The repertoire holds tens of thousands of distinct CDR3 sequences, with roughly 5.3% as singletons. The sequenced material came from whole blood. The receptors were gathered from an adult who was a healthcare worker with PCR-confirmed SARS-CoV-2 infection or an uninfected control (not recorded which). CDR3s include the opening cysteine and the closing phenylalanine or tryptophan. The order of the fields is D gene, V gene, J gene, clone size, CDR3 DNA, CDR3 protein. The D gene is left open where the match is weak. Where a row states a size, it is once, few, many or the class of an expanded clone; other rows omit it.

>.|TRBV4-1|TRBJ2-7|many
TGCGCCAGCAGCCAAGAATGGGCAGGGAACTCCTACGAGCAGTACTTC
CASSQEWAGNSYEQYF
>.|TRBV7-2|TRBJ2-5|.
TGTGCCAGCACCTACAGGGATCCGAAAGAGACCCAGTACTTC
CASTYRDPKETQYF
>.|TRBV29-1|TRBJ2-3|many
TGCAGCGTTGGGACCGATACGCAGTATTTT
CSVGTDTQYF
>TRBD1|TRBV10-2|TRBJ1-2|many
TGCGCCGCCTACGGGAGGACAGGGAACTATGGCTACACCTTC
CAAYGRTGNYGYTF
>.|TRBV4-3|TRBJ1-6|many
TGCGCCAGCAGCCAAGAAGGGGGTGCGGGTTCACCCCTCCACTTT
CASSQEGGAGSPLHF
>.|TRBV3-1|TRBJ1-5|many
TGTGCCAGCAGCCAAGATATCCGGGGCCAGGGCAATCAGCCCCAGCATTTT
CASSQDIRGQGNQPQHF
>.|TRBV12-3/TRBV12-4|TRBJ1-5|.
TGTGCCAGCAGTTTCATGGGGGGTGATCAGCCCCAGCATTTT
CASSFMGGDQPQHF
>.|TRBV20-1|TRBJ2-4|many
TGCAGTGCCCCCCCACCGGGGAAAAACATTCAGTACTTC
CSAPPPGKNIQYF
>TRBD1|TRBV24-1|TRBJ2-1|few
TGTGCCACCAGTGATCCCCCGGGACAGGGTGGCGATGAGCAGTTCTTC
CATSDPPGQGGDEQFF
>TRBD1|TRBV7-2|TRBJ1-5|once
TGTGCCAGCAGCTCCGAACAGGGGAGCAATCAGCCCCAGCATTTT
CASSSEQGSNQPQHF
>.|TRBV9|TRBJ1-6|few
TGTGCCAGCAGCGTCGGGGTGAGAAATTCACCCCTCCACTTT
CASSVGVRNSPLHF
>TRBD1|TRBV3-1|TRBJ1-1|few
TGTGCCAGCAGCCAAGACCCAGGGGGCCTAGGCACTGAAGCTTTCTTT
CASSQDPGGLGTEAFF
>.|TRBV11-2|TRBJ1-2|many
TGTGCCAGCAGCTTAGGGACCCAGAACTATGGCTACACCTTC
CASSLGTQNYGYTF
>.|TRBV28|TRBJ2-4|many
TGTGCCAGCAGCCTACTTACCCTGCGTGACAAAAACATTCAGTACTTC
CASSLLTLRDKNIQYF
>.|TRBV5-1|TRBJ2-2|many
TGCGCCAGCAGCTTGGTCCCAGCGGGGAACACCGGGGAGCTGTTTTTT
CASSLVPAGNTGELFF
>.|TRBV20-1|TRBJ1-2|many
TGCAGTGCTAGCGGGGATTTAAACTATGGCTACACCTTC
CSASGDLNYGYTF
>.|TRBV29-1|TRBJ2-1|many
TGCAGCGTTGAACCCCAGAACTTGGTCGATGAGCAGTTCTTC
CSVEPQNLVDEQFF
>TRBD2|TRBV3-1|TRBJ2-1|many
TGTGCCAGCAGCTTGCGGGAGACGGGCAATGAGCAGTTCTTC
CASSLRETGNEQFF
>TRBD2|TRBV28|TRBJ2-7|many
TGTGCCAGCAGTTTTCCCCTCGGGGTGACTAGCGGGAGTACGTACTTC
CASSFPLGVTSGSTYF
>TRBD1|TRBV20-1|TRBJ1-1|many
TGCAGCGCTAAGGGGACAGGGGGAATTAAAAACACTGAAGCTTTCTTT
CSAKGTGGIKNTEAFF
>.|TRBV11-2|TRBJ1-6|many
TGTGCCAGCAGCTTAGAGTCCAGGGTTTCACCCCTCCACTTT
CASSLESRVSPLHF
>TRBD1|TRBV24-1|TRBJ2-1|many
TGTGCCACCAGTGATGGGGGACAGGAAAAAACCGGCAATGAGCAGTTCTTC
CATSDGGQEKTGNEQFF
>.|TRBV5-1|TRBJ2-1|many
TGCGCCAGCAGCGGGTCGACACCTCTGTCCAACCATTTCTTC
CASSGSTPLSNHFF
>.|TRBV6-5|TRBJ1-1|many
TGTGCCAGCAGTTACTCTTTAACCAGGCCTGAAGCTTTCTTT
CASSYSLTRPEAFF
>TRBD2|TRBV6-4|TRBJ2-7|.
TGTGCCAGCAGGGCTAGCGGGAGCAACGAGCAGTACTTC
CASRASGSNEQYF
>.|TRBV7-2|TRBJ2-3|.
TGTGCCAGCAGCTTAGTCAGAATTGGCACAGATACGCAGTATTTT
CASSLVRIGTDTQYF
>.|TRBV5-1|TRBJ1-1|.
TGCGCCAGCAGCTTCCAGGGGAGCACTGAAGCTTTCTTT
CASSFQGSTEAFF
>.|TRBV6-6|TRBJ1-3|.
TGTGCCAGCAGCCCTTCGGCCGCACCGAGTGGAAACACCATATATTTT
CASSPSAAPSGNTIYF
>TRBD2|TRBV28|TRBJ2-7|many
TGTGCCAGCAGTACACCGGGACTACCTCACTTATACGAGCAGTACTTC
CASSTPGLPHLYEQYF
>TRBD1|TRBV20-1|TRBJ1-3|few
TGCAGTGCTAGAGATGGGGACAGGGTCTCTGGAAACACCATATATTTT
CSARDGDRVSGNTIYF
>TRBD1|TRBV6-2/TRBV6-3|TRBJ2-2|many
TGTGCCAGCAGTTACGTGGGGACAGGGGGCTGGTCTGTTGAGCTGTTTTTT
CASSYVGTGGWSVELFF
>TRBD2|TRBV5-1|TRBJ2-3|few
TGCGCCAGCAGCCCCCAAGTCCAGCGGGACACAGATACGCAGTATTTT
CASSPQVQRDTDTQYF
>.|TRBV5-1|TRBJ2-6|few
TGCGCCAGCAGCCTGGTAGGGCCTGCGGGTGGGGCCAACGTCCTGACTTTC
CASSLVGPAGGANVLTF
>.|TRBV20-1|TRBJ2-3|few
TGCAGTGCTCCCTCTTTAGGTAGCACAGATACGCAGTATTTT
CSAPSLGSTDTQYF
>.|TRBV5-6|TRBJ2-7|.
TGTGCCAGCAGCCCGAGGCCGGGGGCGGCTTACGAGCAGTACTTC
CASSPRPGAAYEQYF
>.|TRBV2|TRBJ2-3|many
TGTGCCAGCAGTGAGGACGGGGTTACGGGAGATACGCAGTATTTT
CASSEDGVTGDTQYF
>.|TRBV5-4|TRBJ1-6|.
TGTGCCAGCAGCTTGGTCCCTAATTCACCCCTCCACTTT
CASSLVPNSPLHF
>.|TRBV6-5|TRBJ2-3|many
TGTGCCAGCGTCGAAAGGGATACGCAGTATTTT
CASVERDTQYF
>.|TRBV11-2|TRBJ2-7|many
TGTGCCAGCACCCGATACGGCTACGAGCAGTACTTC
CASTRYGYEQYF
>.|TRBV6-2/TRBV6-3|TRBJ1-2|.
TGTGCCAGCAGTTATGGGGCAGACAACTATGGCTACACCTTC
CASSYGADNYGYTF
>.|TRBV7-2|TRBJ1-1|many
TGTGCCAGCAGCTCGCAGGGGAGGTCTGAAGCTTTCTTT
CASSSQGRSEAFF
>TRBD2|TRBV20-1|TRBJ2-7|many
TGCAGTGCCCGAGGGAGGGGACTAGCGGGACGGTACGAGCAGTACTTC
CSARGRGLAGRYEQYF
>.|TRBV9|TRBJ2-3|many
TGTGCCAGCAGCGTAATGGGGACGGTCACAGATACGCAGTATTTT
CASSVMGTVTDTQYF
>TRBD1|TRBV6-2/TRBV6-3|TRBJ2-1|many
TGTGCCAGCAGAACCGGGACAGGGGGCTACAATGAGCAGTTCTTC
CASRTGTGGYNEQFF
>.|TRBV2|TRBJ2-5|many
TGTGCCAGCAGTGAAAGACAGGACGAAGAGACCCAGTACTTC
CASSERQDEETQYF
>TRBD2|TRBV6-5|TRBJ2-3|many
TGTGCCAGCAGTGCGGGGGGGGCTTCCACAGATACGCAGTATTTT
CASSAGGASTDTQYF
>TRBD1|TRBV3-1|TRBJ1-1|.
TGTGCCAGCAGCCAAGCCACGGACAGGTCGGGAGCTTTCTTT
CASSQATDRSGAFF
>TRBD2|TRBV7-6|TRBJ2-7|few
TGTGCCAGCAGCCCGGTAGCGGGAGGTGGGTACGAGCAGTACTTC
CASSPVAGGGYEQYF
>.|TRBV5-1|TRBJ1-1|many
TGCGCCAGCAGCTTGGCCTCTTTGGGGGGCGGACGAGGCACTGAAGTTTTCTTT
CASSLASLGGGRGTEVFF
>.|TRBV25-1|TRBJ1-4|many
TGTGCCAGCAGTGAACCGTACGGGACTTACGAAAAACTGTTTTTT
CASSEPYGTYEKLFF